The clone carrying this TCR beta chain was recorded only once. Measured with immunoSEQ multiplex PCR; TCRdb has only the in-frame clones, and not every one. The data contain more than 65,000 clones, more than 65% of them singletons. This record belongs to a study of blood T cell repertoires in COVID-19. About the research overall: Acute-phase and convalescent COVID-19 samples originated in the United States, Italy and Spain.

The CDR3 is 14 residues long. CDR1 is SGHRS, CDR2 YFSETQ, per germline. V was trimmed by 4 bases and J by 7 bases, leaving 14 bases between them. V and J are TRBV5-1 and TRBJ2-2; D remains ambiguous. The clonotype comes from a woman older than 75 with active or convalescent COVID-19. The material sequenced was peripheral blood. The CDR3 DNA sequence: TGCGCCAGCAGCCCAACGAGTCAGGACGGGGAGCTGTTTTTT. Amino acid sequence: CASSPTSQDGELFF.